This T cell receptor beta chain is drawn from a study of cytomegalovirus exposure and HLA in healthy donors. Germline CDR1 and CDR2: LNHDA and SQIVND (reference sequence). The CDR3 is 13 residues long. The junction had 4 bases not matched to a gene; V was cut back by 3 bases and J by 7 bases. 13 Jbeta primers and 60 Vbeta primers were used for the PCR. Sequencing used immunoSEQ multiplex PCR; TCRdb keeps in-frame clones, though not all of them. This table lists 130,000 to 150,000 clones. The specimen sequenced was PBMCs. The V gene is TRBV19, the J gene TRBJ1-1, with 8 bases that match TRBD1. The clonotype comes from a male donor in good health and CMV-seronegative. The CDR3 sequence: CASSIQGAGEAFF. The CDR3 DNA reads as TGTGCCAGTAGTATTCAGGGGGCGGGTGAAGCTTTCTTT.